The following is a TCR beta chain sequence with its context. Assay used: immunoSEQ multiplex PCR; TCRdb lists only in-frame clones, some missing. This sample has about 610,000 clones; around 89% occur once, and the top ten carry 0.0095% to 0.011%. The data were taken from a study of shared T cell receptors in the human thymus. The V gene end was trimmed by 5 bases and the J gene end by 5 bases; junction bases not matched to a gene: 5. This CDR3 is built from 14 residues. The germline V gene has CDR1 SQVTM and CDR2 ANQGSEA. This same sample was also taken into another study, of human thymus T cells. Per that paper: Both thymic and peripheral blood repertoires showed apparently biased V and J usage.

This sequence was found in a boy younger than two with a congenital heart defect. Sequencing was performed on thymocytes. V and J are TRBV29-1 and TRBJ2-7, with 14 bases lining up with TRBD2. CDR3 DNA: TGCAGCGTTAAGGGACTAGCGGGAGAGGACGAGCAGTACTTC. Translation gives CSVKGLAGEDEQYF.